This TCR beta chain derives from a study of blood T cell repertoires in COVID-19. Study-level background: Sources were T cells, B-cell-depleted T cells, or PBMCs; the material itself was cDNA or gDNA.

Sequencing used immunoSEQ multiplex PCR; TCRdb keeps in-frame clones, though not all of them. The table shows under 150,000 clones, with more than 80% occurring only once. CDR3 length: 19 amino acids. This sequence was found in a human donor in a cohort sampled during active COVID-19. The chain has TRBV21-1 and TRBJ2-1; the table's D call TRBD1 went unverified against the DNA. TRBV21-1 is noted as a pseudogene. Sequencing input: peripheral blood. CDR3 DNA: TGTGCCAGCAGCACAAGGCCGGGACAGGGGGGAAGCTCCTACAATGAGCAGTTCTTC. It specifies CASSTRPGQGGSSYNEQFF.